The present entry profiles one T cell receptor (beta chain) with its context. Trimming removed 0 bases from V and 3 bases from J, with 13 bases in between. CDR3 length: 16 residues. Germline-derived CDR1 and CDR2 are SGDLS and YYNGEE. Original processing notes: Reference gene primer amplification gave estimated nucleated cell counts. Clones were read by immunoSEQ multiplex PCR, and TCRdb kept only the in-frame ones, dropping some. That table furnishes V, J and clone size, whereas the DNA furnished D and trimming. The data show more than 150,000 clones, with roughly nine tenths seen just once and 3.5% to 4% held by the top ten. This record belongs to a study of blood T cell repertoires in COVID-19. Study summary: Specimens from acute and convalescent COVID-19 originated in the United States, Italy and Spain. PBMCs, B-cell-depleted T cells, or T cells were the source of the cDNA or gDNA that made up the material.

This chain joins TRBV9 and TRBJ1-3; D ambiguous. Material for sequencing was peripheral blood. The TCR originated in a woman aged 70-85 years with acute or convalescent COVID-19. The CDR3: CASSVGEFFGGNTIYF. CDR3 DNA: TGTGCCAGCAGCGTAGGGGAGTTCTTTGGTGGAAACACCATATATTTT.